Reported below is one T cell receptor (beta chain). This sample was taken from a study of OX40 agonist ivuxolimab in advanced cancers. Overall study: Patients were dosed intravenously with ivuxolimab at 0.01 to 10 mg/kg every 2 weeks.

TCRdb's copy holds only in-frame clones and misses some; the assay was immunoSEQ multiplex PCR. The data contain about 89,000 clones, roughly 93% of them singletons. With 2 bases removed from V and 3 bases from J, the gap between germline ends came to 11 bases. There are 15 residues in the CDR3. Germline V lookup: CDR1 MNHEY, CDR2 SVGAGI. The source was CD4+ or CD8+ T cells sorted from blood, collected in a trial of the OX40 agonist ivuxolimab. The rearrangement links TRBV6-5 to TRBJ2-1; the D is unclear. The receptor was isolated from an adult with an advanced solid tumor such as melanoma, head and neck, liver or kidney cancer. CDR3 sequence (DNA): TGTGCCAGCAGTTACAAAGGGCCCCACTACAATGAGCAGTTCTTC. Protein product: CASSYKGPHYNEQFF.